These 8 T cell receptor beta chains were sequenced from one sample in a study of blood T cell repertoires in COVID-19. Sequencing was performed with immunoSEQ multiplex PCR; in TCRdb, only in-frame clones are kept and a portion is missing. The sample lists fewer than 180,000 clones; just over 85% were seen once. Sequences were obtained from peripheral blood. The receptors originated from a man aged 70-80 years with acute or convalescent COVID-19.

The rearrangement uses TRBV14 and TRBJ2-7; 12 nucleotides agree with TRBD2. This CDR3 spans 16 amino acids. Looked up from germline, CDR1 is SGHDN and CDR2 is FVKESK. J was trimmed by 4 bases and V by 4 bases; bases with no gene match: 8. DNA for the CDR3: TGTGCCAGCAGCCGATACAGGACTAGCGGGAAATACGAGCAGTACTTC. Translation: CASSRYRTSGKYEQYF.

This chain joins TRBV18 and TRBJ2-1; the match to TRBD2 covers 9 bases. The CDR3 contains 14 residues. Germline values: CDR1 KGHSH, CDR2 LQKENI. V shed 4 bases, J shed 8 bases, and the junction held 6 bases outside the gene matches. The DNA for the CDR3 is TGTGCCAGCTCACTGGCTAGCGGGACAGATGAGCAGTTCTTC. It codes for CASSLASGTDEQFF.

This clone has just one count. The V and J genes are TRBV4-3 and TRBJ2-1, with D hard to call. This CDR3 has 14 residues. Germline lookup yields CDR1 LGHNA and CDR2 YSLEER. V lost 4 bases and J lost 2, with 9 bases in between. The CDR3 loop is CASSPPGAYNEQFF. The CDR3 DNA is TGCGCCAGCAGCCCCCCCGGAGCCTACAATGAGCAGTTCTTC.

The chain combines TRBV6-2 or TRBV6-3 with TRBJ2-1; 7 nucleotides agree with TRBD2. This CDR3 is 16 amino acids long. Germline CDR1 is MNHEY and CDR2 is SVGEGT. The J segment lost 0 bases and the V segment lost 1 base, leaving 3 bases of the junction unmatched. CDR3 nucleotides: TGTGCCAGCAGTTACTTGCCTAGCGGCTCCTACAATGAGCAGTTCTTC. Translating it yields CASSYLPSGSYNEQFF.

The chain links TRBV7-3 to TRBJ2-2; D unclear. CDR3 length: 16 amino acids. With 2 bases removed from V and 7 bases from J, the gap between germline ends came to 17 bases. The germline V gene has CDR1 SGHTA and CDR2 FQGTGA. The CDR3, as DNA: TGTGCCAGCAGCTTACGGATCGACGGGTCTGGCGGGGAGCTGTTTTTT. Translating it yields CASSLRIDGSGGELFF.

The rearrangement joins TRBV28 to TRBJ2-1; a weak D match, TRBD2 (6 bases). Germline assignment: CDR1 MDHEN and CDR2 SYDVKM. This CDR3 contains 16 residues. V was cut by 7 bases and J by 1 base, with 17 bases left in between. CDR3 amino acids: CASTRAGRDSYNEQFF. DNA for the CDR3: TGTGCCAGCACCCGGGCGGGGCGGGATTCCTACAATGAGCAGTTCTTC.

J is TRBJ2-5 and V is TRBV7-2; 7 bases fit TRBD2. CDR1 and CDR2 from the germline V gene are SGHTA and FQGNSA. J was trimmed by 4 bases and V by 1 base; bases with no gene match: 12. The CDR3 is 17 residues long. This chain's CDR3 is CASSLVRWEGRGETQYF. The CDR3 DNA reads TGTGCCAGCAGCTTAGTAAGGTGGGAGGGCCGGGGAGAGACCCAGTACTTC.

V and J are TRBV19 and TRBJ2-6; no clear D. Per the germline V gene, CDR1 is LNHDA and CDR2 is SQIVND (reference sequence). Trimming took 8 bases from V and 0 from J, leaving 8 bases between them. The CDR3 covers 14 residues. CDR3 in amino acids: CASAALSGANVLTF. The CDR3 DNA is TGTGCCAGTGCGGCTCTCTCTGGGGCCAACGTCCTGACTTTC.